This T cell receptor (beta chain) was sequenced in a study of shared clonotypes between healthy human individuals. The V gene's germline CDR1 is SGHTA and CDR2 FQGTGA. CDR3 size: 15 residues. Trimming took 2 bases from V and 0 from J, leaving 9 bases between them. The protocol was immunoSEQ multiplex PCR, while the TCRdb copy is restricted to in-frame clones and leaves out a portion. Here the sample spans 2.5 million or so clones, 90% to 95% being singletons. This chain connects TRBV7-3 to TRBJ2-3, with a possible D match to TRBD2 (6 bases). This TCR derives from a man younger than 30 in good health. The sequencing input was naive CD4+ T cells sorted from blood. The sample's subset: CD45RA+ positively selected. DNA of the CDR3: TGTGCCAGCAGCTTAGGCGGGGTTAGCACAGATACGCAGTATTTT. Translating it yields CASSLGGVSTDTQYF.